This T cell receptor beta chain was found in a study of response to subunit inactivated influenza vaccine. TCRdb reprocessed the RT-PCR reads via MiXCR and lists one record per CDR3 protein. Here the sample spans 450,000 to 550,000 distinct CDR3 sequences, 25% being singletons. CDR1 is SEHNR and CDR2 is FQNEAQ in the germline V gene (reference sequence). The CDR3 extends over 15 amino acids. Trimming removed 1 base from V and 2 bases from J, with 10 bases in between. Points from the study as a whole: Authors suggested each seasonal flu vaccination may recruit only limited numbers of new T cells.

As to this clonotype: The antigen is not known.

The clonotype originates from a man aged 50 to 60 who received an inactivated influenza vaccine. The V and J genes are TRBV7-9 and TRBJ2-3; D not certain. Sequenced material: CD4+ T cells sorted from PBMCs, taken around 5 days after vaccination. In nucleotides, the CDR3 is TGTGCCAGCAGCTTAGGTATCTTACTCACAGATACGCAGTATTTT. Protein: CASSLGILLTDTQYF.